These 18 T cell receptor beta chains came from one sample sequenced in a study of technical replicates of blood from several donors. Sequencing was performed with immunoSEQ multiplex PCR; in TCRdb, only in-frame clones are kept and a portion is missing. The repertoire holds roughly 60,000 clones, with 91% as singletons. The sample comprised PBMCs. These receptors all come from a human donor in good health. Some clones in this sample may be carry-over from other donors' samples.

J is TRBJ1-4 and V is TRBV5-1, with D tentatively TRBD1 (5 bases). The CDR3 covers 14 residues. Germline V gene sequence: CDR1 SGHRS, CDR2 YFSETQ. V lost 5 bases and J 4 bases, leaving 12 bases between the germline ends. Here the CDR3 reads CASRAREGNEKLFF. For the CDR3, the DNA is TGCGCCAGCAGAGCCAGGGAGGGTAATGAAAAACTGTTTTTT.

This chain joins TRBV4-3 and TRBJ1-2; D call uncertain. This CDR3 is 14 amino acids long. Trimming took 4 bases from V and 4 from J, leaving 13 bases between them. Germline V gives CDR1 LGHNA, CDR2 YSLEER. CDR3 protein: CASSPMRSLYGYTF. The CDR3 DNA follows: TGCGCCAGCAGCCCCATGCGGTCACTCTATGGCTACACCTTC.

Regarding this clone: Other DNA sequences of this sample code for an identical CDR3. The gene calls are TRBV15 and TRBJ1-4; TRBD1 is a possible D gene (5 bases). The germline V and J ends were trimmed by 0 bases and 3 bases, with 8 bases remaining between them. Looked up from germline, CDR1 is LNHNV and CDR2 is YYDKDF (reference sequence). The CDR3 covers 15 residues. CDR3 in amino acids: CATSRDQGANEKLFF. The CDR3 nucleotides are TGTGCCACCAGCAGAGATCAGGGTGCTAATGAAAAACTGTTTTTT. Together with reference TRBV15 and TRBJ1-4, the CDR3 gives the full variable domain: DAMVIQNPRYQVTQFGKPVTLSCSQTLNHNVMYWYQQKSSQAPKLLFHYYDKDFNNEADTPDNFQSRRPNTSFCFLDIRSPGLGDTAMYLCATSRDQGANEKLFFGSGTQLSVL.

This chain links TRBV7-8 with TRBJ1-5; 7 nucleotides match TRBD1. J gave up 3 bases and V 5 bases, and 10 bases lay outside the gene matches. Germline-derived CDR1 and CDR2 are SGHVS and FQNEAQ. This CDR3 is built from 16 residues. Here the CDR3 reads CASSETTGWFNQPQHF. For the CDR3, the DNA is TGTGCCAGCAGCGAAACGACAGGGTGGTTCAATCAGCCCCAGCATTTT.

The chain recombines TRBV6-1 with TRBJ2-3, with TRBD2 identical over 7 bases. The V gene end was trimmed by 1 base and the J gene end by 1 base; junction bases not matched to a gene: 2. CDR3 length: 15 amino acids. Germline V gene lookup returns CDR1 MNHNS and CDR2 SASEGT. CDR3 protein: CASSEGLAGTDTQYF. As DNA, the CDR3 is TGTGCCAGCAGTGAAGGGCTAGCGGGCACAGATACGCAGTATTTT.

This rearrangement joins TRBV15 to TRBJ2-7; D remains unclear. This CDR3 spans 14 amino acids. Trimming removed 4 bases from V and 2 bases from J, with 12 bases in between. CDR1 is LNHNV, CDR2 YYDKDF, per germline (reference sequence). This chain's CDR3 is CATSNQASTYEQYF. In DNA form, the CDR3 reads TGTGCCACCAGCAACCAGGCAAGCACCTACGAGCAGTACTTC.

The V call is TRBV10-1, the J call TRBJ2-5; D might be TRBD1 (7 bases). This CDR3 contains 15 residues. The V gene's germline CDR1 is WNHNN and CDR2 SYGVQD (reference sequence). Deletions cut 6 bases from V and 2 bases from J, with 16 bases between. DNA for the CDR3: TGCGCCAGCAGCGCCAGGGGGGCGGTGCAAGAGACCCAGTACTTC. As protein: CASSARGAVQETQYF.

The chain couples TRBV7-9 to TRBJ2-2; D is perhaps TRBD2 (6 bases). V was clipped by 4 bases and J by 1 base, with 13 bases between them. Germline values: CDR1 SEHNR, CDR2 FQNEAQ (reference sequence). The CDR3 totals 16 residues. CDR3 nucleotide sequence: TGTGCCAGCAGCTGGTCCCGGGACTTGAACACCGGGGAGCTGTTTTTT. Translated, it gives CASSWSRDLNTGELFF.

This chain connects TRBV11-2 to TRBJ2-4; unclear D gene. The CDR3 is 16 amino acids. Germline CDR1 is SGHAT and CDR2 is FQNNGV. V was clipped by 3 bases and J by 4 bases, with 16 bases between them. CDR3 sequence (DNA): TGTGCCAGCAGCTTTCCCGTCGCAGGTCCTAAAAACATTCAGTACTTC. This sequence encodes CASSFPVAGPKNIQYF.

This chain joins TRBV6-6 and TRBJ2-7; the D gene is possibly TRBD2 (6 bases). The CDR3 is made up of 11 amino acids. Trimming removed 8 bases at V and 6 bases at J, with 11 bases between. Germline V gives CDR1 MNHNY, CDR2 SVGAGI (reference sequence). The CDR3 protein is CASGEDSEQYF. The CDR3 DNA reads TGTGCCAGCGGGGAGGACTCCGAGCAGTACTTC.

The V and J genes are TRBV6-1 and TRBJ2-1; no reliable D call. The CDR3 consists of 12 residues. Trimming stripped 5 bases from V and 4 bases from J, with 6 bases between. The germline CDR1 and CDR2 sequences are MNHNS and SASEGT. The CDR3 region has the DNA TGTGCCAGCAGTTTTCTTTACAATGAGCAGTTCTTC. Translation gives CASSFLYNEQFF.

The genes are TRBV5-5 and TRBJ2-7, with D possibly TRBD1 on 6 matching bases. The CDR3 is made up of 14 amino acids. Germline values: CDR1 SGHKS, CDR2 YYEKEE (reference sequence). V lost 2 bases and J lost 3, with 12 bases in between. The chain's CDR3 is CASSFFADSYEQYF. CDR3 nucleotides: TGTGCCAGCAGCTTTTTCGCGGACAGCTACGAGCAGTACTTC.

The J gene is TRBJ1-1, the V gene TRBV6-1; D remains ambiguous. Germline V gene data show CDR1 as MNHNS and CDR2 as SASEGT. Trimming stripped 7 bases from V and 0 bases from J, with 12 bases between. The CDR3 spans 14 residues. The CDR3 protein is CASIKRGMNTEAFF. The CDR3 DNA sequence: TGTGCCAGCATCAAGCGGGGAATGAACACTGAAGCTTTCTTT.

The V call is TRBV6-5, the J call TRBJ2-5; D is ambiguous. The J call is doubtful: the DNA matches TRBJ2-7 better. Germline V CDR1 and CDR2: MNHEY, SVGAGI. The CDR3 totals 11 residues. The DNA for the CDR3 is TGTGCCAGCAGTGTCTTTTACGAGCAGTACTTC. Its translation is CASSVFYEQYF.

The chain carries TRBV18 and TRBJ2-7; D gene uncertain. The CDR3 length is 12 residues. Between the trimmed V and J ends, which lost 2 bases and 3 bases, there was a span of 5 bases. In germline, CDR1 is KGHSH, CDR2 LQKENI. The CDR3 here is CASSPNNYEQYF. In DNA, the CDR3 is TGTGCCAGCTCACCAAACAACTACGAGCAGTACTTC.

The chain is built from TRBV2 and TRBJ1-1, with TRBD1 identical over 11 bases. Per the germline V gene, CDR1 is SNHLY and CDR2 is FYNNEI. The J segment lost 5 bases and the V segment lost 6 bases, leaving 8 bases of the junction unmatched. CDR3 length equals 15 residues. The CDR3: CASRAEDRGHTEAFF. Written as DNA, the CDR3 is TGTGCCAGCAGGGCCGAGGACAGGGGGCATACTGAAGCTTTCTTT.

As DNA, the CDR3 is TGCGCCAGCAGCCAAGACGACGGGGGGGGTCGAGAGACCCAGTACTTC. It yields the protein CASSQDDGGGRETQYF. The chain is built from TRBV4-1 and TRBJ2-5; 8 bases match TRBD2. J was trimmed by 4 bases and V by 0 bases; bases with no gene match: 7. CDR3 length: 16 residues. Germline V CDR1 and CDR2: MGHRA, YSYEKL.

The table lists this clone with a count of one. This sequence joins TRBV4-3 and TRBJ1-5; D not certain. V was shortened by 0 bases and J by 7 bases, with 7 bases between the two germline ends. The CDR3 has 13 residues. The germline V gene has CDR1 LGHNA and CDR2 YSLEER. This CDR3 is CASSQERGQPQHF. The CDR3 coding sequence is TGCGCCAGCAGCCAAGAACGAGGGCAGCCCCAGCATTTT.